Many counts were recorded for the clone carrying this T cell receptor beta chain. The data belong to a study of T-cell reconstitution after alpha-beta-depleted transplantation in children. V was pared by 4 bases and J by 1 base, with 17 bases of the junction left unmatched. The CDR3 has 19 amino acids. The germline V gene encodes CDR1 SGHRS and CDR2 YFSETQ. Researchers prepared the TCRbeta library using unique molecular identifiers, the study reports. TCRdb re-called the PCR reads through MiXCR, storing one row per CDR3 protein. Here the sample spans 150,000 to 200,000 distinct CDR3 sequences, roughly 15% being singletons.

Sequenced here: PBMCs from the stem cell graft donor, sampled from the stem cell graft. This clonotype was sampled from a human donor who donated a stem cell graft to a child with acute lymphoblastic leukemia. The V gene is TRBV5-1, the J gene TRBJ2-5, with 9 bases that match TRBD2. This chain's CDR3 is CASSHGRGASGDIQETQYF. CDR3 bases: TGCGCCAGCAGCCACGGCCGCGGGGCTAGCGGGGATATCCAAGAGACCCAGTACTTC.